This T cell receptor (beta chain) is drawn from a study of shared clonotypes between healthy human individuals. Genomic DNA, for the unsorted samples, came from around 90 million PBMCs. Loaded into unsorted PBMC replicate PCRs was approximately 300 ng DNA, roughly 30,000 T cell genomes. The sequenced material, unsorted PBMC DNA, was run on ten immunoSEQ deep assay plates. Some clones are missing from TCRdb's copy, which holds only in-frame ones; the method was immunoSEQ multiplex PCR. The sample records a few hundred thousand clones, 79% being singletons. Study-wide results and caveats: The sole specimen, blood, was sampled, and tissue repertoires likely differ.

Germline values: CDR1 SNHLY, CDR2 FYNNEI. The CDR3 spans 18 residues. Trimming took 3 bases from V and 0 from J; bases not matched to a gene: 8. This clone has just one count. Its matching antigen is unknown. The receptor's source is a middle-aged woman in good health. Some clones in this sample may be carry-over from other donors' samples. The sequenced material came from PBMCs. The V and J genes are TRBV2 and TRBJ2-2; 9 bases map to TRBD2. CDR3 protein: CASSEWLAGPTNTGELFF. The CDR3 region has the DNA TGTGCCAGCAGTGAGTGGCTAGCGGGACCGACGAACACCGGGGAGCTGTTTTTT.